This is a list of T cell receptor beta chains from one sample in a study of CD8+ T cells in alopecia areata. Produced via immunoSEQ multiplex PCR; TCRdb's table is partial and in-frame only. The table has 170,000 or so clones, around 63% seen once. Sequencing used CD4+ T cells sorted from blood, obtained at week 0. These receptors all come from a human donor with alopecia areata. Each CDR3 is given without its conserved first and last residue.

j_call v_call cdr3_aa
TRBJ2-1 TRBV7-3 ASSFQERGEQF
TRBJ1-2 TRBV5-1 ASSEPGGGGYT
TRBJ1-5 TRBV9 ASSVRADSNQPQH
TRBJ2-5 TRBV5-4 ASSSTLADETQY
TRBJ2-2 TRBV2 ASRITVTGELF
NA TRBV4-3 ASSPGLAVHPYEQY
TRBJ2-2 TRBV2 ASSESQPANTGELF
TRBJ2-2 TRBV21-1 ASSDREGTGELF
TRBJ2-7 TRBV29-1 SVGTQTPYEQY
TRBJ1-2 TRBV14 ASSSRQYNYGYT
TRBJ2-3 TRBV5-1 ASSLGEMNTQY
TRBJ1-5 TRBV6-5 ASSPDRVQPQH
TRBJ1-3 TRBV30 AARDRALSGNTIY
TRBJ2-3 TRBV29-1 SVVGRSSTDTQY
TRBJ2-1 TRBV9 ASSVANNGYNEQF
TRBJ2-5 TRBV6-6 ASSSQLAGDQETQY
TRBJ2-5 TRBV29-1 SVSSRGQETQY
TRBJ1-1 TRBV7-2 ASNGVAGRGLNTEAF
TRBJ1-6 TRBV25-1 ASSDPSGTGGNSPLH
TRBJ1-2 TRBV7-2 ASSFSGPNLGGYT
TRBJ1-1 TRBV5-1 ASSSQTGEVTEAF
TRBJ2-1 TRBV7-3 ASSSTSGDQQF
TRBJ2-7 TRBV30 AWSVLAGGNEQY
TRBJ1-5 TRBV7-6 ASSSTGALNQPQH
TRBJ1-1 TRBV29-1 SVAQGSLNTEAF
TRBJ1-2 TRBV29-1 SVVSLNYGYT
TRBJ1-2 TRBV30 AWSVHGSHGYT
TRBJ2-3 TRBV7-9 ASSPWTTDTQY
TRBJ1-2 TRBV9 ASSVEGHYGYT
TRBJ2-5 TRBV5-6 ASSLNRGVGTQY
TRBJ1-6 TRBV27 ASSRLGGTGGRNSPLH
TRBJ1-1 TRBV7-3 ASRLDLDRGPEAF
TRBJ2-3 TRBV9 ASSVVSTTDTQY
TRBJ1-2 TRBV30 AWSGIRVGTNYGYT
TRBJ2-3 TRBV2 ASSERSSGGADTQY
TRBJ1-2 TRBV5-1 ASSLDRAGNGYT
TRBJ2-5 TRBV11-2 ASSLAETQY
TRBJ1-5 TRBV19 ASSIPGQGSNQPQH
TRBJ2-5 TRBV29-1 SIALSGETQY
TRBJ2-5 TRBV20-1 SAGTLETQY
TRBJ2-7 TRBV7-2 ASSFRGQGAQEQY
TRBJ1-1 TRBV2 ASRADGGYTEAF
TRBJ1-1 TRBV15 ATSRNTLRSEAF
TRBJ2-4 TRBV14 ASSPPGGRNIQY
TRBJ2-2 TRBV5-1 ASAWTERTGELF
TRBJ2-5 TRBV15 ATSRAQETQY
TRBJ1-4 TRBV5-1 ASRATGSEDEKLF
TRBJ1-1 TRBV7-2 ASSQLWDSTEAF
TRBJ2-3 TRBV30 AWSLGTDTQY
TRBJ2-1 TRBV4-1 ASSQYTSGGYNEQF
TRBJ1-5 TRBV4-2 ASSQDYRSNQPQH
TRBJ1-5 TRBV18 ASSPGGWEQPQH
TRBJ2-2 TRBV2 ASNPSGTGELF
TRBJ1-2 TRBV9 ASSDATGGGYGYT
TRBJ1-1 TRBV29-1 SVEGGRTEAF
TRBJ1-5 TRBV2 ASSGASNQPQH
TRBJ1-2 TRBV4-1 ASRGPLFYGYT